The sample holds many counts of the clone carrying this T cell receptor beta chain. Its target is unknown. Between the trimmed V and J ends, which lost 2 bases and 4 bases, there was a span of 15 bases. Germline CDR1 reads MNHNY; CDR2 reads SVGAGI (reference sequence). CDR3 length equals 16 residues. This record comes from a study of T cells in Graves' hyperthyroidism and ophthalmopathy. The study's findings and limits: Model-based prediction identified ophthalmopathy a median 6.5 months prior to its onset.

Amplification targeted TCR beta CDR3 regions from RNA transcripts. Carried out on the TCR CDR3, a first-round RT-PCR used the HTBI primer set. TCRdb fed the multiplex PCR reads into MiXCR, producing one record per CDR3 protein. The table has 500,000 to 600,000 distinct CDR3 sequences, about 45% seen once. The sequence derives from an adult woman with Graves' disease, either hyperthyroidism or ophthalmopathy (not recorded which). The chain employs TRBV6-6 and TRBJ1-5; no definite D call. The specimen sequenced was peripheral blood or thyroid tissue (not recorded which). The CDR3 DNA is TGTGCCAGCAGTTACCCTTCCGGGGAAAGGAATCAGCCCCAGCATTTT. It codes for CASSYPSGERNQPQHF.